Presented here are 18 T cell receptor beta chains from one specimen sequenced in a study of Ad26.COV2.S vaccination and SARS-CoV-2 variants. Specified treatment: approximately 18 received Ad26.COV2.S at low or high dose, single or two shots; about 5 received placebo; per-sample allocation not given. Samples were taken on day 63 after the first vaccine or placebo injection. Profiling relied on immunoSEQ multiplex PCR, and the TCRdb table lists in-frame clones only, not all of them. Altogether approximately 360,000 clones are present, approximately 83% being singletons, with the ten largest covering approximately 7%. The sample was peripheral blood, taken in a trial of Ad26.COV2.S vaccine versus placebo. The receptors stem from a person between 18 and 59 years old who received the Ad26.COV2.S COVID-19 vaccine or a placebo.

This chain connects TRBV7-9 to TRBJ2-7; no firm D call. This CDR3 spans 13 amino acids. Trimming left V 5 bases short and J 0 bases short, with 8 bases between. CDR1 SEHNR and CDR2 FQNEAQ come from the germline V gene (reference sequence). CDR3 sequence (DNA): TGTGCCAGCAGCAACAGCCTCTCCTACGAGCAGTACTTC. Its translation: CASSNSLSYEQYF.

The rearrangement links TRBV28 to TRBJ2-7; weak D call: TRBD2 (5 bases). The CDR3 has 14 amino acids. Germline CDR1 is MDHEN and CDR2 is SYDVKM. The germline V and J ends were trimmed by 1 base and 2 bases, with 9 bases remaining between them. The CDR3 is CASSLSAGAYEQYF. As DNA, the CDR3 is TGTGCCAGCAGTTTATCTGCGGGCGCCTACGAGCAGTACTTC.

The chain joins TRBV20-1 to TRBJ2-7; TRBD2 matches at 9 bases. Germline assignment: CDR1 DFQATT and CDR2 SNEGSKA (reference sequence). The V segment lost 3 bases and the J segment 2 bases; nucleotides outside the gene matches: 5. The CDR3 runs to 14 residues. DNA of the CDR3: TGCAGTGCTAGTCGACTAGCGGTCCCCTACGAGCAGTACTTC. As protein: CSASRLAVPYEQYF.

Of note for this clone: The same CDR3 can be traced to other DNA sequences in this sample. V and J are TRBV10-3 and TRBJ1-5; 9 bases align to TRBD1. The germline gives CDR1 ENHRY, CDR2 SYGVKD. CDR3 length equals 15 residues. The trim removed 4 bases at V and 3 bases at J, leaving 4 bases unmatched. The CDR3 loop is CAISGGQGYNQPQHF. The CDR3, as DNA: TGTGCCATCAGTGGAGGACAGGGGTACAATCAGCCCCAGCATTTT.

This chain connects TRBV5-5 to TRBJ2-7, with 10 bases identical to TRBD2. The germline CDR1 and CDR2 sequences are SGHKS and YYEKEE (reference sequence). The J segment lost 4 bases and the V segment lost 4 bases, leaving 8 bases of the junction unmatched. CDR3 length: 15 residues. The CDR3 region has the DNA TGTGCCAGCAGCCACTGGACTAGCGGCTATTACGAGCAGTACTTC. Protein: CASSHWTSGYYEQYF.

The CDR3 DNA is TGTGCCAGCACTCGGGGGGACGAGCAGTACTTC. Its translation is CASTRGDEQYF. V gene TRBV6-5 combines with J gene TRBJ2-7; TRBD2 aligns across 7 bases. V gave up 7 bases and J gave up 5 bases; unmatched junction bases: 2. Germline lookup yields CDR1 MNHEY and CDR2 SVGAGI. This CDR3 contains 11 residues.

The gene calls are TRBV7-2 and TRBJ2-2; a weak D match, TRBD2 (5 bases). Germline V gene lookup returns CDR1 SGHTA and CDR2 FQGNSA. CDR3 size: 15 residues. The V end lost 11 bases, the J end lost 1 base, and 17 bases lay between the germline ends. The CDR3: CASGAAGRNTGELFF. DNA of the CDR3: TGTGCCTCCGGAGCGGCAGGCAGGAACACCGGGGAGCTGTTTTTT.

The chain joins TRBV19 to TRBJ1-5; TRBD1 is a possible D gene (5 bases). Trimming took off 6 bases at V and 7 bases at J, with 19 bases between the two ends. Germline assignment: CDR1 LNHDA and CDR2 SQIVND (reference sequence). This CDR3 is built from 15 residues. CDR3 loop: CASRPRGGSIQPQHF. As DNA, the CDR3 is TGTGCCAGTAGGCCGAGGGGAGGGAGTATCCAGCCCCAGCATTTT.

CDR3 nucleotides: TGTGCCAGCAGTGAATACACGACAGGGGAAGAGACCCAGTACTTC. Translated, it gives CASSEYTTGEETQYF. The J gene is TRBJ2-5, the V gene TRBV25-1; the match to TRBD1 covers 8 bases. Per the germline V gene, CDR1 is MGHDK and CDR2 is SYGVNS. Trimming cost V 0 bases and J 3 bases; bases outside gene matches: 3. The CDR3 length is 15 residues.

The V gene is TRBV7-9, the J gene TRBJ1-1, with 10 nucleotides matching TRBD1. Germline V gene lookup returns CDR1 SEHNR and CDR2 FQNEAQ (reference sequence). There are 17 residues in the CDR3. The V segment lost 8 bases and the J segment 1 base; nucleotides outside the gene matches: 13. The CDR3 reads CASAKPLWDRGNTEAFF. The CDR3, as DNA: TGTGCCAGCGCGAAACCCCTCTGGGACAGGGGGAACACTGAAGCTTTCTTT.

The chain couples TRBV5-1 to TRBJ2-5; D assignment may be TRBD1 or TRBD2 (5 bases each). This CDR3 is 14 amino acids long. V dropped 2 bases and J dropped 5 bases, with 13 bases sitting between them. Per germline, CDR1 SGHRS and CDR2 YFSETQ. The CDR3 spells CASSFQGVEETQYF. The DNA of the CDR3 is TGCGCCAGCAGCTTCCAGGGAGTGGAGGAGACCCAGTACTTC.

This sequence joins TRBV4-1 and TRBJ2-1; 14 nucleotides match TRBD2. Germline-derived CDR1 and CDR2 are MGHRA and YSYEKL. The CDR3 has 16 amino acids. V dropped 1 base and J dropped 7; count of bases not matched to a gene: 3. The CDR3 reads CASSQGWTSGGNEQFF. CDR3 DNA: TGCGCCAGCAGCCAAGGCTGGACTAGCGGGGGGAATGAGCAGTTCTTC.

CDR3 amino acids: CASVPGGTEAFF. The CDR3 region has the DNA TGTGCCAGCGTACCTGGCGGTACTGAAGCTTTCTTT. The V and J genes are TRBV16 and TRBJ1-1; D remains unclear. This CDR3 has 12 residues. In germline, CDR1 is KGHSY, CDR2 FQNENV. Trimming left V 8 bases short and J 5 bases short, with 12 bases between.

V usage is TRBV10-3 and J usage is TRBJ1-3; 9 bases match TRBD1. The V gene end was trimmed by 6 bases and the J gene end by 4 bases; junction bases not matched to a gene: 4. This CDR3 has 14 residues. Germline-derived CDR1 and CDR2 are ENHRY and SYGVKD. The CDR3: CAIREQGAGNTIYF. CDR3 nucleotide sequence: TGTGCCATCAGAGAACAGGGGGCAGGAAACACCATATATTTT.

The rearrangement uses TRBV5-8 and TRBJ1-5, with 9 bases fitting TRBD1. The CDR3 extends over 15 amino acids. Trimming cost V 2 bases and J 6 bases; bases outside gene matches: 6. CDR1 and CDR2 from the germline V gene are SGHTS and YDEGEE. CDR3 protein: CASSFNRGLGQPQHF. CDR3 coding DNA: TGTGCCAGCAGCTTTAACAGGGGGCTTGGTCAGCCCCAGCATTTT.

This sequence joins TRBV4-3 and TRBJ1-4; TRBD1 agrees at 8 bases. The V segment lost 3 bases and the J segment 8 bases; nucleotides outside the gene matches: 8. CDR1 LGHNA and CDR2 YSLEER come from the germline V gene. This CDR3 comprises 15 residues. Here the CDR3 DNA reads TGCGCCAGCAGCCAGAACGGACAGGGTTACGAAAAACTGTTTTTT. Its translation is CASSQNGQGYEKLFF.

The V call is TRBV7-2, the J call TRBJ2-3; no definite D call. This CDR3 comprises 16 residues. Trimming took off 1 base at V and 2 bases at J, with 13 bases between the two ends. Germline CDR1 reads SGHTA; CDR2 reads FQGNSA. The CDR3 reads CASSLGRYGPTDTQYF. CDR3 DNA: TGTGCCAGCAGCTTAGGGCGTTACGGCCCCACAGATACGCAGTATTTT. Combining the CDR3 with reference TRBV7-2 and TRBJ2-3 gives the whole variable domain GAGVSQSPSNKVTEKGKDVELRCDPISGHTALYWYRQSLGQGLEFLIYFQGNSAPDKSGLPSDRFSAERTGGSVSTLTIQRTQQEDSAVYLCASSLGRYGPTDTQYFGPGTRLTVL.

The rearrangement links TRBV18 to TRBJ1-2, with 8 bases fitting TRBD1. J was trimmed by 2 bases and V by 6 bases; bases with no gene match: 20. This CDR3 region has 19 residues. CDR1 is KGHSH and CDR2 is LQKENI in the germline V gene. In nucleotides, the CDR3 is TGTGCCAGCTCCCAAAACCGGTCGGAGGGACAGGCTTTCAACTATGGCTACACCTTC. This translates into CASSQNRSEGQAFNYGYTF. The full variable domain, rest sourced from reference TRBV18 and TRBJ1-2, is NAGVMQNPRHLVRRRGQEARLRCSPMKGHSHVYWYRQLPEEGLKFMVYLQKENIIDESGMPKERFSAEFPKEGPSILRIQQVVRGDSAAYFCASSQNRSEGQAFNYGYTFGSGTRLTVV.